This T cell receptor (beta chain) was identified in a study of blood T cell repertoires in COVID-19. TCRdb's table, derived via immunoSEQ multiplex PCR, lists solely in-frame clones and lacks some. The profile shows about 120,000 clones, over 70% of them singletons. CDR1 and CDR2 (germline): SGHAT, FQNNGV. The CDR3 length is 14 residues. With 5 bases clipped from V and 4 bases from J, the junction kept 5 bases outside the gene matches. Specimen: peripheral blood. This chain joins TRBV11-2 and TRBJ2-1, with TRBD1 identical over 7 bases. This clonotype was obtained from an older woman with acute or convalescent COVID-19. For the CDR3, the DNA is TGTGCCAGCAGCCCAGACAGGGTTTACAATGAGCAGTTCTTC. It encodes CASSPDRVYNEQFF.